This passage covers 26 T cell receptor beta chains from one sample sequenced in a study of Graves' ophthalmopathy and Graves' hyperthyroidism. The study amplified TCR beta CDR3 regions using RNA transcripts. Following a first-round RT-PCR that used HTBI primers, a second-round multiplex PCR was carried out. MiXCR, run by TCRdb on the multiplex PCR reads, gives a single entry per CDR3 protein. The sample lists 600,000 to 950,000 distinct CDR3 sequences, about 44% occurring once. The specimen sequenced was peripheral blood. All receptors come from an adult man with Graves' ophthalmopathy.

The genes are TRBV9 and TRBJ1-2; a possible D gene is TRBD1 (6 bases). The CDR3 runs to 14 residues. Germline CDR1 reads SGDLS; CDR2 reads YYNGEE. V lost 4 bases to trimming and J lost 3 bases, with 13 bases between them. The CDR3 reads CASSYRALDYGYTF. As DNA, the CDR3 is TGTGCCAGCAGCTACAGGGCTCTTGACTATGGCTACACCTTC.

V usage is TRBV6-6 and J usage is TRBJ2-5, with TRBD1 as a possible D gene (6 bases). V was pared by 2 bases and J by 0 bases, with 10 bases between. From germline, CDR1 is MNHNY and CDR2 SVGAGI (reference sequence). The CDR3 is 15 amino acids. CDR3 sequence (DNA): TGTGCCAGCAGTTACGTCAGGGGAGACCAAGAGACCCAGTACTTC. Its protein product is CASSYVRGDQETQYF.

This clonotype has just one count. The chain employs TRBV20-1 and TRBJ1-5; 8 bases align to TRBD1. Looked up from germline, CDR1 is DFQATT and CDR2 is SNEGSKA (reference sequence). V shed 5 bases, J shed 0 bases, and the junction held 6 bases outside the gene matches. The CDR3 extends over 15 amino acids. The CDR3 DNA follows: TGCAGTGCTCCAGGAACAGGGGGTAGCAATCAGCCCCAGCATTTT. Translated: CSAPGTGGSNQPQHF.

This clonotype showed up just a few times. This chain links TRBV7-9 with TRBJ2-7, with 7 bases lining up with TRBD2. The V segment lost 3 bases and the J segment 6 bases; nucleotides outside the gene matches: 5. The CDR3 is 13 residues long. CDR1 and CDR2 (germline): SEHNR, FQNEAQ (reference sequence). The CDR3 spells CASSFITGGEQYF. CDR3 bases: TGTGCCAGCAGCTTCATAACGGGGGGCGAGCAGTACTTC.

The genes are TRBV6-1 and TRBJ2-7; possible D gene TRBD1, 5 bases. Germline loops: CDR1 MNHNS, CDR2 SASEGT. The V end was cut by 2 bases, the J end by 6 bases, with 17 bases between. This CDR3 is built from 15 residues. The CDR3 DNA is TGTGCCAGCAGTGAAAGGCGCCAGGGAAGGGGCGAGCAGTACTTC. This gives the protein CASSERRQGRGEQYF.

On this clonotype itself: At one boundary the junction diverges from the germline segment, which might be a read error. This CDR3 is CAGSRGQRGGYTF. In DNA form, the CDR3 reads TGTGCCGGCAGTCGCGGACAGCGGGGTGGCTACACCTTC. The chain uses TRBV3-1 and TRBJ1-2, with a weak D call TRBD1 (6 bases). Germline CDR1 LGHDT, CDR2 YNNKEL (reference sequence). The CDR3 sequence is 13 residues long. Variable domain in full (rest from reference TRBV3-1 and TRBJ1-2): DTAVSQTPKYLVTQMGNDKSIKCEQNLGHDTMYWYKQDSKKFLKIMFSYNNKELIINETVPNRFSPKSPDKAHLNLHINSLELGDSAVYFCAGSRGQRGGYTFGSGTRLTVV.

At least ten counts were recorded for this clonotype. V is TRBV10-3 and J is TRBJ2-7; maybe TRBD2 (6 bases). Germline CDR1 is ENHRY and CDR2 is SYGVKD. With 5 bases removed from V and 4 bases from J, the gap between germline ends came to 12 bases. The CDR3 is 13 residues long. The CDR3 reads CAISSGLQYEQYF. The CDR3 bases are TGTGCCATCAGTTCGGGACTCCAGTACGAGCAGTACTTC.

This clonotype is a singleton in its sample. The junction shows a germline mismatch at one end, possibly a read error. This chain connects TRBV7-9 to TRBJ2-7, with 9 bases that match TRBD1. The CDR3 spans 14 residues. Germline-derived CDR1 and CDR2 are SEHNR and FQNEAQ (reference sequence). The chain's CDR3 is CAISAGTGMHEQYF. For the CDR3, the DNA is TGTGCCATCAGCGCCGGGACAGGGATGCACGAGCAGTACTTC.

The chain joins TRBV29-1 to TRBJ1-2, with TRBD1 matching over 10 bases. CDR1 is SQVTM and CDR2 is ANQGSEA in the germline V gene. There are 12 residues in the CDR3. The CDR3 DNA reads as TGCAGTGGGACAGGGGAAATCGATGGCTACACCTTC. It translates to CSGTGEIDGYTF.

In this sample, this clonotype turned up many times. The CDR3 is CSVEYPGGRGQETQYF. Written as DNA, the CDR3 is TGCAGCGTTGAGTACCCGGGGGGACGGGGGCAAGAGACCCAGTACTTC. The chain carries TRBV29-1 and TRBJ2-5; 7 positions agree with TRBD2. V shed 3 bases and J 2 bases; nucleotides not matched to a gene: 12. The CDR3 has 16 residues. Germline assignment: CDR1 SQVTM and CDR2 ANQGSEA. Based on the CDR3 plus reference TRBV29-1 and TRBJ2-5, the full variable domain is SAVISQKPSRDICQRGTSLTIQCQVDSQVTMMFWYRQQPGQSLTLIATANQGSEATYESGFVIDKFPISRPNLTFSTLTVSNMSPEDSSIYLCSVEYPGGRGQETQYFGPGTRLLVL.

With respect to this clonotype: A much larger clone sits a single nucleotide away, making a read error possible. This rearrangement joins TRBV11-1 to TRBJ2-5, with D possibly being TRBD1 or TRBD2 (5 bases each). Germline values: CDR1 SGHAT, CDR2 FQDESV (reference sequence). Trimming took off 3 bases at V and 4 bases at J, with 12 bases between the two ends. The CDR3 is 14 amino acids. CDR3 in amino acids: CASSFPGPRETQYF. Here the CDR3 DNA reads TGTGCCAGCAGCTTCCCGGGGCCGAGAGAGACCCAGTACTTC.

The rearrangement uses TRBV20-1 and TRBJ1-1; D uncertain. This CDR3 is built from 14 residues. Per the germline V gene, CDR1 is DFQATT and CDR2 is SNEGSKA (reference sequence). Trimming left V 3 bases short and J 0 bases short, with 11 bases between. DNA of the CDR3: TGCAGTGCTAGTACGGGGATAATGAACACTGAAGCTTTCTTT. Translating it yields CSASTGIMNTEAFF.

This clonotype was counted at least ten times. The chain employs TRBV7-6 and TRBJ2-1; no clear D gene. Germline lookup yields CDR1 SGHVS and CDR2 FNYEAQ. The CDR3 is 13 residues long. V was clipped by 2 bases and J by 9 bases, with 11 bases between them. CDR3 sequence reads: CASSLNVAAEQFF. As DNA, the CDR3 is TGTGCCAGCAGCTTAAATGTAGCAGCTGAGCAGTTCTTC.

This sequence joins TRBV20-1 and TRBJ1-2; D uncertain. Germline V gene lookup returns CDR1 DFQATT and CDR2 SNEGSKA (reference sequence). The CDR3 consists of 12 residues. V was shortened by 5 bases and J by 0 bases, with 7 bases between the two germline ends. CDR3 DNA: TGCAGTGCTCGACAAACTAACTATGGCTACACCTTC. Amino acid sequence: CSARQTNYGYTF.

The chain has TRBV29-1 and TRBJ2-3; TRBD1 matches at 8 bases. CDR1 is SQVTM, CDR2 ANQGSEA, per germline. This CDR3 is built from 17 residues. V lost 4 bases, J lost 2 bases, and 14 bases stayed unmatched. The CDR3 reads CSVVRLKDRALTDTQYF. CDR3 DNA: TGCAGCGTTGTTAGACTTAAGGACAGGGCTCTCACAGATACGCAGTATTTT.

This clonotype showed up just a few times. The J gene is TRBJ2-5, the V gene TRBV28, with D maybe TRBD2 (6 bases). This CDR3 has 15 amino acids. V was pared by 2 bases and J by 1 base, with 11 bases between. Looked up from germline, CDR1 is MDHEN and CDR2 is SYDVKM. CDR3 bases: TGTGCCAGCAGTTTAGTAGGGAGGACCCAAGAGACCCAGTACTTC. Translation gives CASSLVGRTQETQYF.

Regarding this clonotype: A much larger clone is a single base away; this may be a read error. Without the conserved terminal phenylalanine or tryptophan, this CDR3 likely stems from a read error. V gene TRBV25-1 combines with J gene TRBJ1-5; maybe TRBD1 (5 bases). The CDR3 runs to 12 residues. Germline V CDR1 and CDR2: MGHDK, SYGVNS. Trimming pared 10 bases from V and 5 bases from J, leaving 12 bases between. The CDR3 region is CATDGQDQPQHL. The CDR3, as DNA: TGTGCCACCGACGGACAAGATCAGCCCCAGCATCTT.

This clonotype was detected ten times or more. The chain couples TRBV2 to TRBJ1-1, with a tentative D call TRBD1 (6 bases). Trimming pared 3 bases from V and 3 bases from J, leaving 11 bases between. The CDR3 runs 14 residues. Per the germline V gene, CDR1 is SNHLY and CDR2 is FYNNEI. Here the CDR3 DNA reads TGTGCCAGCAGTGACAACAGGGCGGACACTGAAGCTTTCTTT. Translating gives CASSDNRADTEAFF. Full variable domain (missing parts from reference TRBV2 and TRBJ1-1): EPEVTQTPSHQVTQMGQEVILRCVPISNHLYFYWYRQILGQKVEFLVSFYNNEISEKSEIFDDQFSVERPDGSNFTLKIRSTKLEDSAMYFCASSDNRADTEAFFGQGTRLTVV.

The count of this clonotype is one. The chain recombines TRBV19 with TRBJ2-7, with 11 bases that match TRBD1. CDR3 size: 15 residues. Germline loops: CDR1 LNHDA, CDR2 SQIVND (reference sequence). Trimming took 10 bases from V and 0 from J; bases not matched to a gene: 8. The CDR3 reads CATSPGQGVSYEQYF. The CDR3 bases are TGTGCCACCTCACCGGGACAGGGGGTCTCCTACGAGCAGTACTTC.

This clonotype was seen ten or more times. The V gene is TRBV29-1, the J gene TRBJ1-6; D is possibly TRBD1 (6 bases). V was pared by 4 bases and J by 7 bases, with 17 bases between. CDR3 length equals 15 residues. Germline CDR1 SQVTM, CDR2 ANQGSEA. CDR3 bases: TGCAGCGTTGCCCACCCGGAGGGGGAAAATTCACCCCTCCACTTT. This translates into CSVAHPEGENSPLHF.

V is TRBV30 and J is TRBJ1-6; D gene unclear. The CDR3 length is 14 residues. Germline V lookup: CDR1 GTSNPN, CDR2 SVGIG (reference sequence). The V gene lost 1 base and the J gene lost 7 bases, with 11 bases spanning the gap. The CDR3: CAWSGRTENSPLHF. The CDR3 DNA sequence: TGTGCCTGGAGTGGACGGACGGAGAATTCACCCCTCCACTTT.

The chain employs TRBV2 and TRBJ1-5; a possible D gene is TRBD1 (5 bases). The CDR3 sequence is 16 residues long. Germline loops: CDR1 SNHLY, CDR2 FYNNEI. Trimming shortened V by 1 base and J by 6 bases, and 16 bases separated the two germline ends. CDR3 in DNA: TGTGCCAGCAGTGAAGTTCGCTTACCTGGGGGTCAGCCCCAGCATTTT. It yields the protein CASSEVRLPGGQPQHF. Using reference TRBV2 and TRBJ1-5 for the parts outside the CDR3, the full variable domain is EPEVTQTPSHQVTQMGQEVILRCVPISNHLYFYWYRQILGQKVEFLVSFYNNEISEKSEIFDDQFSVERPDGSNFTLKIRSTKLEDSAMYFCASSEVRLPGGQPQHFGDGTRLSIL.

This chain connects TRBV12-3 or TRBV12-4 to TRBJ1-1, with 8 bases matching TRBD1. The CDR3 runs 14 residues. V shed 6 bases, J shed 3 bases, and the junction held 6 bases outside the gene matches. The CDR3 loop is CASRPDRGYTEAFF. In nucleotides, the CDR3 is TGTGCCAGCAGACCTGACAGGGGCTACACTGAAGCTTTCTTT.

The CDR3 spells CATSPSGTAYQPQHF. The DNA of the CDR3 is TGTGCCACCAGTCCCTCCGGGACAGCTTATCAGCCCCAGCATTTT. This chain joins TRBV24-1 and TRBJ1-5; TRBD1 aligns across 7 bases. J was trimmed by 5 bases and V by 6 bases; bases with no gene match: 9. This CDR3 region has 15 residues. Germline CDR1 KGHDR, CDR2 SFDVKD.

This clonotype came up many times. The rearrangement uses TRBV20-1 and TRBJ1-6; D might be TRBD1 (5 bases). Germline V gene sequence: CDR1 DFQATT, CDR2 SNEGSKA (reference sequence). The CDR3 spans 14 residues. The V and J ends lost 3 bases and 7 bases respectively, with 13 bases between them. The CDR3 sequence is CSASAGTVNSPLHF. The CDR3, as DNA: TGCAGTGCTAGCGCCGGGACGGTCAATTCACCCCTCCACTTT.

V is TRBV29-1 and J is TRBJ2-7; TRBD1 aligns across 7 bases. CDR3 length: 12 residues. V trimming: 7 bases; J trimming: 2 bases; junction bases outside the gene matches: 5. From germline, CDR1 is SQVTM and CDR2 ANQGSEA. The CDR3 protein is CSARDSTYEQYF. The CDR3 DNA reads TGCAGCGCTCGGGACAGTACCTACGAGCAGTACTTC.